This TCR beta chain was identified in a study of CD8 T cells in ankylosing spondylitis. Findings and caveats of the study: Apparently characteristic of ankylosing spondylitis blood was a TCR beta motif (eight highly homologous variants).

This clonotype has more than one count but fewer than ten. No antigen is known for it. This CDR3 spans 12 amino acids. Germline values: CDR1 SGHTA, CDR2 FQGNSA. Trimming stripped 5 bases from V and 4 bases from J, with 6 bases between. Researchers built TCR beta libraries using quantitative 5'-RACE with molecular barcodes. TCRdb used MiXCR to reprocess the 5' RACE reads, holding one entry per CDR3 protein. The sample shows roughly 180,000 distinct CDR3 sequences, around a tenth of them seen only once. This rearrangement joins TRBV7-2 to TRBJ2-1; D is uncertain. The specimen sequenced was blood, either unsorted or a sorted T cell fraction (not recorded which). The sequence was collected from a male donor with ankylosing spondylitis or in good health (not recorded which). CDR3 bases: TGTGCCAGCAGCCCGCAGTACAATGAGCAGTTCTTC. Protein product: CASSPQYNEQFF.